The 12 T cell receptor beta chains below were found in one sample sequenced in a study of blood T cell repertoires in COVID-19. Repertoires were generated with immunoSEQ multiplex PCR, while TCRdb's copy carries only in-frame clones and drops some. The table shows hundreds of thousands of clones, with about 90% occurring only once. The sequenced material came from peripheral blood. These receptors were collected from a woman aged 50 to 60 who had recovered from COVID-19.

The chain joins TRBV5-1 to TRBJ2-1; 9 nucleotides align to TRBD2. V was pared by 4 bases and J by 9 bases, with 17 bases of the junction left unmatched. Germline CDR1 and CDR2: SGHRS and YFSETQ. The CDR3 covers 17 residues. The CDR3: CASSPMGGASGIGEQFF. CDR3 DNA sequence: TGCGCCAGCAGCCCGATGGGGGGGGCTAGCGGGATCGGTGAGCAGTTCTTC.

This chain connects TRBV30 to TRBJ2-3; D not certain. The CDR3 length is 12 residues. From germline, CDR1 is GTSNPN and CDR2 SVGIG (reference sequence). V lost 3 bases and J 2 bases, leaving 6 bases between the germline ends. The CDR3, as DNA: TGTGCCTGGAGCGGTGACACAGATACGCAGTATTTT. This encodes CAWSGDTDTQYF.

There are many counts of this clone. A read error may produce the germline difference seen at one junction end. The gene calls are TRBV7-7 and TRBJ2-2, with D uncertain. CDR1 and CDR2 (germline): SSHAT, FNYEAQ (reference sequence). This CDR3 spans 14 amino acids. The CDR3 loop is CASSLARNTGELFF. In nucleotides, the CDR3 is TGTGCTAGCAGCTTAGCCAGGAACACCGGGGAGCTGTTTTTT.

The chain carries TRBV18 and TRBJ2-7; 10 nucleotides match TRBD1. The germline V gene encodes CDR1 KGHSH and CDR2 LQKENI. V trimming: 1 base; J trimming: 5 bases; junction bases outside the gene matches: 5. The CDR3 is 15 residues long. In nucleotides, the CDR3 is TGTGCCAGCTCACCACTGGGACAGGGGTTGCACGAGCAGTACTTC. Translated, it gives CASSPLGQGLHEQYF.

The chain carries TRBV5-1 and TRBJ1-1; D gene unclear. Germline V CDR1 and CDR2: SGHRS, YFSETQ. The V and J ends lost 6 bases and 0 bases respectively, with 18 bases between them. This CDR3 contains 16 residues. CDR3: CASKGSTPGMNTEAFF. For the CDR3, the DNA is TGCGCCAGCAAAGGTTCTACCCCCGGGATGAACACTGAAGCTTTCTTT.

This chain connects TRBV7-7 to TRBJ1-1; D call uncertain. CDR1 is SSHAT, CDR2 FNYEAQ, per germline (reference sequence). The V end was cut by 1 base, the J end by 6 bases, with 12 bases between. The CDR3 contains 14 residues. The CDR3 loop reads CASSLERVDSEAFF. The CDR3, as DNA: TGTGCCAGCAGCTTAGAGAGGGTTGACTCTGAAGCTTTCTTT.

This clone has only one observation. Given the absence of the conserved phenylalanine or tryptophan at the CDR3 end, a read error is likely. The DNA is left out, because the CDR3 cannot be placed on it with certainty; the CDR3 is given as TCRdb lists it. The chain recombines TRBV6-4 with TRBJ1-2. Germline CDR1 MRHNA, CDR2 SNTAGT. Ends included, the CDR3 has 9 residues. The chain's CDR3 is CASKEGSRS.

The CDR3, as DNA: TGTGCCAGCAGTACATCCAGAAATCAGCCCCAGCATTTT. Its protein product is CASSTSRNQPQHF. This chain links TRBV6-2 or TRBV6-3 with TRBJ1-5; D ambiguous. CDR1 is MNHEY and CDR2 is SVGEGT in the germline V gene. V dropped 5 bases and J dropped 4 bases, with 9 bases sitting between them. This CDR3 spans 13 amino acids.

A word on this clone: A much larger clone differs by one base, so this may be a read error. The chain employs TRBV6-5 and TRBJ1-5; 7 positions agree with TRBD1. The CDR3 is made up of 13 amino acids. The V segment lost 7 bases and the J segment 0 bases; nucleotides outside the gene matches: 0. Germline V gene data show CDR1 as MNHEY and CDR2 as SVGAGI. DNA of the CDR3: TGTGCCAGCACAGGGGGTAGCAATCAGCCCCAGCATTTT. Residues: CASTGGSNQPQHF.

The chain links TRBV6-5 to TRBJ1-5; D call uncertain. This CDR3 comprises 14 residues. The V end was cut by 6 bases, the J end by 1 base, with 10 bases between. Per the germline V gene, CDR1 is MNHEY and CDR2 is SVGAGI. The CDR3 nucleotides read TGTGCCAGCAGCCCAGGATCCAGCAATCAGCCCCAGCATTTT. This sequence encodes CASSPGSSNQPQHF.

The rearrangement uses TRBV5-1 and TRBJ1-3, with TRBD1 as a possible D gene (6 bases). The CDR3 loop spans 16 amino acids. The V gene lost 2 bases and the J gene lost 0 bases, with 12 bases spanning the gap. Germline V gene lookup returns CDR1 SGHRS and CDR2 YFSETQ. This chain's CDR3 is CASSLDTGLSGNTIYF. CDR3 coding DNA: TGCGCCAGCAGCTTAGACACAGGGCTCTCTGGAAACACCATATATTTT.

V usage is TRBV3-1 (or the pseudogene TRBV3-2) and J usage is TRBJ1-1; 9 bases are shared with TRBD1. The CDR3 contains 13 residues. Germline CDR1 LGHDT, CDR2 YNNKEL (reference sequence). As DNA, the CDR3 is TGTGCGACAGGGGGGGAGGCGGACACTGAAGCTTTCTTT. Its protein is CATGGEADTEAFF.